A selection of T cell receptor beta chains follows, all from one sample in a study of human T cells and chemical hapten exposure. Each CDR3 protein is one row after TCRdb ran MiXCR on the RACE reads. This table has 340,000 or so distinct CDR3 sequences, around 7% appearing once. Here the sequenced sample was whole blood, taken in connection with sensitization to the hapten diphenylcyclopropenone (DPC). These receptors all come from a woman aged 18-29 years with alopecia areata. Some clones in this sample may be carry-over from other donors' samples. The CDR3 runs from the conserved cysteine through the conserved F or W. Fields, in order: V gene, clone size, D gene, J gene, CDR3 protein, CDR3 DNA. D genes are given only for firm matches. Some rows mark clone size as missing; the rest say once, few, many or name a class of expanded clone.

TRBV12-3/TRBV12-4,.,.,TRBJ2-1,CASGPIRGLYNEQFF,TGTGCCAGCGGTCCTATCCGGGGGCTTTACAATGAGCAGTTCTTC
TRBV6-5,many,TRBD1,TRBJ1-3,CASRLGGTGRSGNTIYF,TGTGCCAGCCGGCTTGGGGGGACAGGTCGATCTGGAAACACCATATATTTT
TRBV24-1,.,TRBD1,TRBJ2-7,CATSDSGQGAHEQYF,TGTGCCACCAGTGATTCGGGACAGGGGGCCCACGAGCAGTACTTC
TRBV6-5,few,.,TRBJ2-2,CASFKLGNTGELFF,TGTGCCAGTTTCAAGCTGGGGAACACCGGGGAGCTGTTTTTT
TRBV2,.,.,TRBJ1-5,CASQLQGGSNQPQHF,TGTGCCAGCCAACTACAGGGAGGGAGCAATCAGCCCCAGCATTTT
TRBV7-2,few,TRBD2,TRBJ2-3,CASSLFGRLAGGRTDTQYF,TGTGCCAGCAGCTTATTTGGCCGATTAGCGGGGGGGAGGACAGATACGCAGTATTTT
TRBV4-3,many,.,TRBJ2-1,CASSQDGSAYNEQFF,TGCGCCAGCAGCCAAGATGGAAGCGCCTACAATGAGCAGTTCTTC
TRBV27,.,.,TRBJ1-5,CASSTAGLNQPQHF,TGTGCCAGCAGTACCGCCGGGCTGAATCAGCCCCAGCATTTT
TRBV18,many,.,TRBJ2-4,CASSPSAENIQYF,TGTGCCAGCTCACCGTCTGCGGAAAACATTCAGTACTTC
TRBV11-1,few,TRBD1,TRBJ1-1,CASSPSGGQGNTEAFF,TGTGCCAGCAGCCCAAGTGGGGGACAGGGGAACACTGAAGCTTTCTTT
TRBV20-1,.,.,TRBJ1-1,CSASRPGPNTEAFF,TGCAGTGCTAGTCGACCCGGCCCCAACACTGAAGCTTTCTTT
TRBV3-1,many,TRBD1,TRBJ1-4,CASSLKVGTALLATNEKLFF,TGTGCCAGCAGCCTGAAAGTCGGGACAGCGCTACTTGCAACTAATGAAAAACTGTTTTTT